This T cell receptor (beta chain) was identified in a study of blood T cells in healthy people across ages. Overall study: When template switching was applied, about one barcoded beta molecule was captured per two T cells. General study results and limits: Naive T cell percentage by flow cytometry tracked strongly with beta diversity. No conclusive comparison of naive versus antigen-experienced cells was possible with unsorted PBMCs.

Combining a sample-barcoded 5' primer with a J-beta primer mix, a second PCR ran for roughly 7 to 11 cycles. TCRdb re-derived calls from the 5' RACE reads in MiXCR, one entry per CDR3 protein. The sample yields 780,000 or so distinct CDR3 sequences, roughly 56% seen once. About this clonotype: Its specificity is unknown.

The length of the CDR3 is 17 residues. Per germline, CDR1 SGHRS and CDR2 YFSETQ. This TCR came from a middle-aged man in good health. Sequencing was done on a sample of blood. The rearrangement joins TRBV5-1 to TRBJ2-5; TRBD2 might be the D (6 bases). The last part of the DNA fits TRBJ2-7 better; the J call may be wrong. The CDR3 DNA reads TGCGCCAGCAGCCTACGAGAAAAGGGCGCGGGATTCTACGAGCAGTACTTC. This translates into CASSLREKGAGFYEQYF.